This TCR beta chain is drawn from a study of CD8+ T cells in alopecia areata. Background on the study: Treated individuals took tofacitinib by mouth, 5 to 10 mg twice daily. The study, taken as a whole, reports: Lesional scalp exceeded normal scalp in clonality, especially in alopecia totalis/universalis.

Notes on this clone: Its antigen is undetermined.

Sequencing used cDNA as its template, made by extracting RNA and reverse transcribing it. The method was immunoSEQ multiplex PCR; TCRdb's version includes in-frame clones alone and lacks a portion of them. This table holds about 190,000 clones, around three fifths found once. CDR1 and CDR2 from the germline V gene are SGHRS and YFSETQ. This CDR3 spans 14 amino acids. V was clipped by 0 bases and J by 10 bases; unmatched bases: 5. The chain joins TRBV5-1 to TRBJ1-5, with TRBD1 matching 9 bases. The receptor was derived from a human donor with alopecia areata. Here the sequenced sample was CD4+ T cells sorted from blood, taken at week 0. The CDR3 sequence: CASSLGDRESPQHF. CDR3 sequence (DNA): TGCGCCAGCAGCTTGGGGGACAGGGAGAGTCCCCAGCATTTT.